Listed below are T cell receptor beta chains from one sample, sequenced in a study of blood T cell repertoires in COVID-19. Only in-frame clones appear in the TCRdb table, and some are missing; sequencing was by immunoSEQ multiplex PCR. The sample has 260,000 or so clones; 80% to 90% are singletons. Sequenced sample: PBMCs or T cells enriched from blood (not recorded which). The source is a woman in her 30s with acute COVID-19. Both conserved end residues are part of each CDR3. Each record gives: D gene, clone size, J gene, V gene, CDR3 DNA, CDR3 protein. A D gene is named only where the DNA matches it firmly. Clone sizes are given selectively: once, few, many, or a class where the clone is expanded.

>TRBD1|-|TRBJ2-5|TRBV5-1
TGCGCCAGCAGCATACGGGACAGGGGGTTGGAGACCCAGTACTTC
CASSIRDRGLETQYF
>-|-|TRBJ2-7|TRBV9
TGTGCCAGCAGGTCCGACAGCTCCTACGAGCAGTACTTC
CASRSDSSYEQYF
>-|-|TRBJ2-3|TRBV27
TGTGCCAGCAGCTCCCTGGGGGGTACTAGCACAGATACGCAGTATTTT
CASSSLGGTSTDTQYF
>-|once|TRBJ2-3|TRBV21-1
TGTGCCAGCAGCAAAGAATCAGCGGGGGTCCTCACAGATACGCAGTATTTT
CASSKESAGVLTDTQYF
>-|-|TRBJ1-2|TRBV19
TGTGCCAGTAGTTCTAGCACGGGGGGCGAAACTCGCTATGGCTACACCTTC
CASSSSTGGETRYGYTF
>TRBD2|-|TRBJ2-7|TRBV11-2
TGTGCCAGCAGCTGGCCGGGACTAGTTCTCGAGCAGTACTTC
CASSWPGLVLEQYF
>-|-|TRBJ2-5|TRBV3-1/TRBV3-2
TGTGCCAGCAGCCACGGGGAGACCCAGTACTTC
CASSHGETQYF
>TRBD2|-|TRBJ2-7|TRBV2
TGTGCCAGCAGTGAGTCGTCGGGGGGGTTTTGGAACGAGCAGTACTTC
CASSESSGGFWNEQYF
>-|once|TRBJ2-3|TRBV19
TGTGCCAGTAGTATAGTAGCGGCCACTAGCACAGATACGCAGTATTTT
CASSIVAATSTDTQYF
>-|-|TRBJ2-7|TRBV5-4
TGTGCCAGCAGCCCCCTCGGAGGGTCCTCCTACGAGCAGTACTTC
CASSPLGGSSYEQYF
>-|-|TRBJ2-3|TRBV6-2/TRBV6-3
TGTGCCAGCAGTTACCTTTCGGGGGGCGCAGATACGCAGTATTTT
CASSYLSGGADTQYF
>-|-|TRBJ2-1|TRBV27
TGTGCCAGCAGTTTAGCCCAACAGGGCGCCACCGAGCAGTTCTTC
CASSLAQQGATEQFF
>-|-|TRBJ1-4|TRBV7-6
TGTGCCAGCAGCCTAGGGCAGGGTAGTGAAAAACTGTTTTTT
CASSLGQGSEKLFF
>TRBD2|-|TRBJ2-2|TRBV25-1
TGTGCCAGCACCAACCTGAGGAGCGGGGACAACACCGGGGAGCTGTTTTTT
CASTNLRSGDNTGELFF
>-|-|TRBJ1-5|TRBV3-1/TRBV3-2
TGTGCCAGCAGCCAAGGCCGGGCAGGGGTTCAAAATCAGCCCCAGCATTTT
CASSQGRAGVQNQPQHF
>-|-|TRBJ2-1|TRBV7-9
TGTGCCAGCAGCTCAGGGGGGACCCCCAGCTCCTACAATGAGCAGTTCTTC
CASSSGGTPSSYNEQFF
>TRBD1|-|TRBJ1-2|TRBV6-2/TRBV6-3
TGTGCCAGCAGTTCCATATTTGGCAGGGGGCCTAACTATGGCTACACCTTC
CASSSIFGRGPNYGYTF
>TRBD1|-|TRBJ1-2|TRBV5-1
TGCGCCAGCAGCTTGGCCACAGGGACAGGAGCTAACTATGGCTACACCTTC
CASSLATGTGANYGYTF
>-|-|TRBJ1-1|TRBV5-5
TGTGCCAGCAGCTTGTGGGATTCAGGGTCTGAAGCTTTCTTT
CASSLWDSGSEAFF
>-|once|TRBJ1-1|TRBV4-3
TGCGCCAGCAGCCAAGTCCGGGACACCCGAGGCGCTGAAGCTTTCTTT
CASSQVRDTRGAEAFF
>-|-|TRBJ1-2|TRBV6-5
TGTGCCAGCAGTTACTCCTCGTCAGGGGCAGGGTATGGCTACACCTTC
CASSYSSSGAGYGYTF
>-|-|TRBJ2-3|TRBV3-1/TRBV3-2
TGTGCCAGCAGCCACACCCTATCCAGGGCAGATACGCAGTATTTT
CASSHTLSRADTQYF
>TRBD1|-|TRBJ1-1|TRBV18
TGTGCCAGCTCACCTCCGGGACAGGGTTACACTGAAGCTTTCTTT
CASSPPGQGYTEAFF
>-|-|TRBJ1-1|TRBV12-5
TGTGCTAGTGGTTTTAGCCCCGGGGTTTTGATCCGAAAAGGCGCTGAAGCTTTCTTT
CASGFSPGVLIRKGAEAFF
>TRBD1|-|TRBJ2-3|TRBV6-1
TGTGCCAGCAGTGAAGCAAGGGGGCGGGCAGATACGCAGTATTTT
CASSEARGRADTQYF
>-|-|TRBJ1-3|TRBV10-3
TGTGCCATCAGTGAGAGGGCAGGGCCTGGAAACACCATATATTTT
CAISERAGPGNTIYF
>-|-|TRBJ1-5|TRBV6-5
TGTGCCAGCAGTTACAGGGACTCCCAGCATTTT
CASSYRDSQHF
>TRBD1|-|TRBJ2-7|TRBV6-5
TGTGCCACCCGACAGGGGTTCGAGTACGAGCAGTACTTC
CATRQGFEYEQYF
>-|-|TRBJ2-1|TRBV11-3
TGTGCCAGCGCCTCGCCCGGGGATGAGCAGTTCTTC
CASASPGDEQFF
>TRBD1|once|TRBJ2-1|TRBV4-3
TGCGCCAGCAGCCAACAGGGACAGGGAGGGCGCAATGAGCAGTTCTTC
CASSQQGQGGRNEQFF
>TRBD1|-|TRBJ1-1|TRBV4-3
TGCGCCAGCAGCCAAGCGGGGGACAGGGTAATCTCCACTGAAGCTTTCTTT
CASSQAGDRVISTEAFF
>TRBD1|-|TRBJ2-7|TRBV5-1
TGCGCCAGCACCCTTAGGACAGGAGCCTACGAGCAGTACTTC
CASTLRTGAYEQYF
>-|-|TRBJ1-1|TRBV5-1
TGCGCCAGCCGCATGTCCGGGAACACTGAAGCTTTCTTT
CASRMSGNTEAFF
>-|-|TRBJ1-1|TRBV2
TGTGCCAGCAGTGACGAGGGTTATGGCACTGAAGCTTTCTTT
CASSDEGYGTEAFF
>-|-|TRBJ1-1|TRBV10-1
TGCGCCAGCAGTGAGGGAGGGTACACTGAAGCTTTCTTT
CASSEGGYTEAFF
>-|-|TRBJ2-7|TRBV5-1
TGCGCCAGCAGCTTGGGGCAGGGTATAGACGAGCAGTACTTC
CASSLGQGIDEQYF
>-|-|TRBJ2-7|TRBV15
TGTGCCACCAGCAGTGGGGTGGAGGCCTACGAGCAGTACTTC
CATSSGVEAYEQYF
>TRBD1|-|TRBJ1-5|TRBV12-3/TRBV12-4
TGTGCCAGCAGACCCGGGACAGGGCCCCAGCATTTT
CASRPGTGPQHF
>-|-|TRBJ1-1|TRBV25-1
TGTGCCAGCATAGCGACCGGAGGGGCTGAAGCTTTCTTT
CASIATGGAEAFF
>TRBD1|-|TRBJ2-2|TRBV5-6
TGTGCCAGCAGCCAGAGGATGGGACAGGGGACCGGGGAGCTGTTTTTT
CASSQRMGQGTGELFF
>TRBD1|-|TRBJ1-2|TRBV7-2
TGTGCCAGCAGCTCCCTCAGGGGGCAGGCCTATGGCTACACCTTC
CASSSLRGQAYGYTF
>TRBD2|-|TRBJ2-5|TRBV5-1
TGCGCCAGCAGCCCCTCACTAGCGGGGGGTCAAGAGACCCAGTACTTC
CASSPSLAGGQETQYF
>TRBD1|-|TRBJ2-5|TRBV18
TGTGCCAGCTCGGCCCTGACAGGGAGCCAAGAGACCCAGTACTTC
CASSALTGSQETQYF
>TRBD1|-|TRBJ2-2|TRBV5-1
TGCGCCAGCAGCCCAGGACAGGGGACGAACACCGGGGAGCTGTTTTTT
CASSPGQGTNTGELFF
>TRBD1|-|TRBJ1-4|TRBV15
TGTGCCACCAGCAGTAACAGGGGGCTCAGTGAAAAACTGTTTTTT
CATSSNRGLSEKLFF
>TRBD1|-|TRBJ2-1|TRBV2
TGTGCCAGCACCCGGGACAGGGACAATGAGCAGTTCTTC
CASTRDRDNEQFF
>TRBD2|-|TRBJ2-3|TRBV9
TGTGCCAGCAGCCCCCGGACTAGCGGGGGGAGGAATACGCAGTATTTT
CASSPRTSGGRNTQYF
>-|-|TRBJ1-2|TRBV19
TGTGCCAGTAGTATGCGCAACTATGGCTACACCTTC
CASSMRNYGYTF
>TRBD1|-|TRBJ1-6|TRBV4-1
TGCGCCAGCAGTCTCGACAGGGCTAATTCACCCCTCCACTTT
CASSLDRANSPLHF
>-|-|TRBJ2-5|TRBV29-1
TGCAGCGCCTCATTGGCAGGGATGCAGACCCAGTACTTC
CSASLAGMQTQYF
>-|-|TRBJ1-2|TRBV7-2
TGTGCCAGCAGCTTATCAACCTTCGGGTTCAAGCCAAGCACCTTC
CASSLSTFGFKPSTF
>-|-|TRBJ1-6|TRBV5-6
TGTGCCAGCAGCTTGCGCGGGGGACGGGGTTCACCCCTCCACTTT
CASSLRGGRGSPLHF
>TRBD1|-|TRBJ1-2|TRBV7-8
TGTGCCAGCAGCTTAAAAGGACGGACAGGCTATGGCTACACCTTC
CASSLKGRTGYGYTF
>-|-|TRBJ1-1|TRBV7-2
TGTGCCAGCAGCTTAGGATTTCTCGGGGGTGAAGCTTTCTTT
CASSLGFLGGEAFF
>-|-|TRBJ2-2|TRBV27
TGTGCCAGCACCCCCCTCCCCGTGAGCACCGGGGAGCTGTTTTTT
CASTPLPVSTGELFF
>-|-|TRBJ1-1|TRBV6-5
TGTGCCAGCAGTTACTCGATAGGAGGGGTGAACACTGAAGCTTTCTTT
CASSYSIGGVNTEAFF
>-|-|TRBJ1-5|TRBV12-2
TGTGCAAGTCGCGTCGACAGGGGGGATCAGCCCCAGCATTTT
CASRVDRGDQPQHF
>-|-|TRBJ2-7|TRBV18
TGTGCCAGCTCACCACAGGGGAGGTACGAGCAGTACTTC
CASSPQGRYEQYF